This entry lists 5 T cell receptor beta chains sequenced from one sample in a study of blood T cells in healthy people across ages. Sample-barcoded 5' priming and a J-beta primer mix drove a second PCR of roughly 7 to 11 cycles. TCRdb called the 5' RACE reads again in MiXCR, with one record for every CDR3 protein. Altogether about 1.4 million distinct CDR3 sequences are present, approximately 59% being singletons, with the ten largest covering over 5.5%. The sequenced sample was blood. The source is a young man in good health.

V is TRBV4-3 and J is TRBJ2-3, with a possible D match to TRBD1 (5 bases). CDR3 size: 17 residues. The V end lost 3 bases, the J end lost 2 bases, and 18 bases lay between the germline ends. CDR1 and CDR2 from the germline V gene are LGHNA and YSLEER. CDR3 loop: CASSQDVTSGSTDTQYF. In DNA, the CDR3 is TGCGCCAGCAGCCAGGATGTGACCTCAGGGTCCACAGATACGCAGTATTTT.

This clonotype showed up just a few times. The chain recombines TRBV29-1 with TRBJ1-4; TRBD1 is a possible D gene (6 bases). V lost 7 bases, J lost 13 bases, and 22 bases lay in between. Germline assignment: CDR1 SQVTM and CDR2 ANQGSEA. CDR3 size: 13 residues. The CDR3 DNA reads TGCAGCGCCGGACAGTCCCCGCCGAACGGACTGTTTTTT. Its protein product is CSAGQSPPNGLFF.

The chain combines TRBV25-1 with TRBJ2-5; D might be TRBD1 (5 bases). The CDR3 is made up of 16 amino acids. V lost 3 bases and J lost 0, with 14 bases in between. Germline lookup yields CDR1 MGHDK and CDR2 SYGVNS. The CDR3 loop is CASSDRVSLDQETQYF. As DNA, the CDR3 is TGTGCCAGCAGTGACAGGGTCAGTCTGGACCAAGAGACCCAGTACTTC.

The chain employs TRBV12-3 or TRBV12-4 and TRBJ2-3, with 14 bases that match TRBD2. Trimming took 4 bases from V and 1 from J; bases not matched to a gene: 10. The CDR3 is made up of 19 amino acids. Here the CDR3 DNA reads TGTGCCAGCAGTTGGAGGACTAGCGGGGGGCCCCGGGGCACAGATACGCAGTATTTT. Its translation is CASSWRTSGGPRGTDTQYF.

CDR3 bases: TGTGCCAGCAGTTTAGCGCTGGACAGGCAATACAATGAGCAGTACTTC. This sequence encodes CASSLALDRQYNEQYF. The chain uses TRBV12-3 or TRBV12-4 and TRBJ2-7, with 7 positions matching TRBD1. The CDR3 totals 16 residues. The J segment lost 7 bases and the V segment lost 0 bases, leaving 12 bases of the junction unmatched.